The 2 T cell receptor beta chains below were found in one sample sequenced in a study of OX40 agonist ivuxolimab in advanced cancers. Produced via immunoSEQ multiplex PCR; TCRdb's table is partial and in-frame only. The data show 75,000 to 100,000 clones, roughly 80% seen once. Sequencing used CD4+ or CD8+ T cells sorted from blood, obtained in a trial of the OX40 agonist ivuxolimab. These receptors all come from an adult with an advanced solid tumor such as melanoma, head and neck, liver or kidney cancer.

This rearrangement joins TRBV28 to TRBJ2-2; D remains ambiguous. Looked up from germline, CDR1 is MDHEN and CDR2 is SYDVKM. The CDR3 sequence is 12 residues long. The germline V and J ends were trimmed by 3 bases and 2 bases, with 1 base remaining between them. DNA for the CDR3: TGTGCCAGCAGTTTTAACACCGGGGAGCTGTTTTTT. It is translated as CASSFNTGELFF.

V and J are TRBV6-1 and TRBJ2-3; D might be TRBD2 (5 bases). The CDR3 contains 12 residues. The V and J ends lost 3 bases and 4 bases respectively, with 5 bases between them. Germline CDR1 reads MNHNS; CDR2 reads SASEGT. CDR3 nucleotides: TGTGCCAGCAGTGACGGGGCAGATACGCAGTATTTT. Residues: CASSDGADTQYF.